This TCR beta chain was recovered during a study of T cells in Graves' hyperthyroidism and ophthalmopathy (dated by TCRdb to between 2018 and 2020). For context, the study as a whole: Peripheral blood samples were taken at initial diagnosis, before any treatment was given. To identify TCR V-J signatures that set the groups apart, the researchers used a discovery cohort of 90 to 100 patients, made up of 40 to 45 with Graves' ophthalmopathy and about 55 with stable Graves' hyperthyroidism. An independent validation cohort of 18 to 20 hyperthyroidism patients and 17 patients who later progressed to ophthalmopathy tested prospective prediction of ophthalmopathy. The 75 to 100 discovery patients were randomly split 7:3 into training and test sets. Thyroid tissue and blood T-cell repertoires from six Graves' hyperthyroidism patients were also compared in the study. Following sampling, methimazole starting at 30 mg daily was given to hyperthyroidism patients, and high-dose intravenous methylprednisolone was given to ophthalmopathy patients. TCR Vbeta CDR3 sequencing of approximately 140 peripheral blood samples (about 45 ophthalmopathy, over 70 hyperthyroidism and roughly 17 progressor patients) is reported in the paper. The full study reports these points: During validation, the model predicted progression to ophthalmopathy a median of about 5.9 months ahead of onset, with approximately 70% sensitivity and 72.22% specificity. In cross-validation, a model built on a 13 V-J signature told ophthalmopathy apart from stable hyperthyroidism with 85% to 90% sensitivity and about 81% specificity, and in testing the same model reached 80%/75%. No statistical method was used to set the sample size in advance, and investigators knew the group allocation. Blood samples also contained most of the expanded thyroid clonotypes (frequency above 0.001), which suggests that blood repertoires may reflect thyroid immune responses.

Stable Graves' hyperthyroidism was defined as the absence of progression to ophthalmopathy over 18 months of follow-up. Hyperthyroidism patients were aged 18 to 65 years and newly diagnosed, with disease duration of less than 2 months. The study excluded patients with uncontrolled infections, other autoimmune diseases, pregnancy or lactation. Diagnoses were established on the basis of clinical symptoms, serum thyroxine and TRAb, thyroid ultrasound, and orbital computed tomography. Ficoll-Paque density gradient centrifugation was used to isolate PBMCs from approximately 10 ml of fresh peripheral blood. Total RNA was extracted using Trizol reagent, and RNA quality was assessed on an Agilent 2100 Bioanalyzer. This clonotype was seen a handful of times. Its antigen is currently not known. Base qualities are not at hand, and no much larger clone is one base apart. The TCR beta CDR3 regions were amplified from the RNA transcripts. For the first round of RT-PCR on the TCR CDR3, the HTBI primer set was used together with the Qiagen OneStep RT-PCR kit. A second multiplex PCR round built the libraries, followed by size selection and purification. Sequencing of the libraries was done on an Illumina HiSeq2000 using paired-end 100 bp reads. Per the source publication's procedure: SOAPnuke was used to process the raw data, throwing out any read that contained adapters or uncalled bases, had a mean Phred below 15, or lacked an exact constant-primer or identifier match. High-quality paired reads were merged using COPE v1.2.5, and each unique nucleotide sequence was defined as a clonotype. Clonotypes were aligned to IMGT TRBV, TRBD and TRBJ reference segments using MiTCR v1.1. The analysis was restricted to V-J combinations with a frequency above 0.0001, which together covered about 99% of the repertoires. The TCS score was defined as F50 (clonal expansion) divided by E x V (chaos), with BLOSUM62-based TCRdist calculated between CDR3 peptides within each V-J. Welch's t-statistics and random forest reduced around 520 V-J features to 10 to 15, which were used in a naive Bayes classifier (R e1071). Through fastp at Q25 and MiXCR, TCRdb rebuilt clones from the public reads, retaining in-frame beta chains. Every distinct CDR3 protein forms one entry, paired with its most common genes and DNA. TCRdb's processing, not the authors' own work, is the source of the V and J calls. The sample profile shows under 700,000 distinct CDR3 sequences; roughly 17% of them were found once. The ten largest clonotypes hold approximately 18% of the sample.

The sample consisted of blood. The TCR originated in a young woman with Graves' hyperthyroidism.

The sequenced DNA is TGCAGTGCCACAGTCGACAGGGGGCGGTACGAGCAGTACTTC. This encodes CSATVDRGRYEQYF. Here the chain combines TRBV20-1 and TRBJ2-7, with 10 bases in between that match TRBD1. Relative to germline, V is missing 6 bases and J is missing 4 bases, with 9 bases of the junction outside any gene match. From the cysteine up to the phenylalanine, the CDR3 has a length of 14 residues. Only CDR3 DNA is held: 42 bases, read in frame from base 1. From a lookup of the germline V gene (reference sequence), CDR1 and CDR2 are DFQATT and SNEGSKA.